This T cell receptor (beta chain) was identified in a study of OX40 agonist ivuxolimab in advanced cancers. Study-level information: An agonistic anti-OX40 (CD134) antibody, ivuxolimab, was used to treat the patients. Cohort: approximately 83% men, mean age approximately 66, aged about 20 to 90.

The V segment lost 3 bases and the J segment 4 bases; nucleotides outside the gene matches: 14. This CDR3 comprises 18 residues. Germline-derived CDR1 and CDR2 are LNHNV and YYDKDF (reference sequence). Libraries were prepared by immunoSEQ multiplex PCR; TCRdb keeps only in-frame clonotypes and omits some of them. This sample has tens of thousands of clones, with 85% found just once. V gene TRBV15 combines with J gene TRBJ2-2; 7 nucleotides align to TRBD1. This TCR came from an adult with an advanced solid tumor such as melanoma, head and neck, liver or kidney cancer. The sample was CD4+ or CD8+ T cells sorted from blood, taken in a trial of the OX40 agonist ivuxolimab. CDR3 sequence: CATSSRAFRGQPTGELFF. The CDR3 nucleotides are TGTGCCACCAGCAGCCGAGCTTTTCGGGGACAGCCCACCGGGGAGCTGTTTTTT.